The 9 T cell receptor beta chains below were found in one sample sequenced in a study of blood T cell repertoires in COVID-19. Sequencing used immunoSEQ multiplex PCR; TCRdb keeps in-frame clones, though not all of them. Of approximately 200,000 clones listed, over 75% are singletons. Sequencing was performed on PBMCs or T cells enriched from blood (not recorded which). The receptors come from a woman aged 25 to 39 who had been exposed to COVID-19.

The CDR3 DNA follows: TGCGCCAGCAGCTTCGGGACTAGCGATAGCACAGATACGCAGTATTTT. Encoded protein: CASSFGTSDSTDTQYF. The genes are TRBV5-1 and TRBJ2-3, with 10 nucleotides matching TRBD2. The CDR3 has 16 amino acids. The J segment lost 0 bases and the V segment lost 2 bases, leaving 3 bases of the junction unmatched. Germline V gene lookup returns CDR1 SGHRS and CDR2 YFSETQ.

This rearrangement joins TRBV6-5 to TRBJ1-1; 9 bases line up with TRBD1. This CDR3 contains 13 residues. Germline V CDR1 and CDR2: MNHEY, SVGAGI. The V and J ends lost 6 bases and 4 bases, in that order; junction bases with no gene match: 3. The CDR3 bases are TGTGCCAGCAGGGACAGGGGCGGCACTGAAGCTTTCTTT. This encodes CASRDRGGTEAFF.

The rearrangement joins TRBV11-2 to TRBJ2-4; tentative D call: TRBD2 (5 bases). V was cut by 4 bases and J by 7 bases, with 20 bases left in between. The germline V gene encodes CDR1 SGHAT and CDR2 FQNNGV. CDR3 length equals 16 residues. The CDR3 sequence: CASSSAGIPKGNIQYF. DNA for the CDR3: TGTGCCAGCAGCTCGGCCGGGATCCCCAAAGGGAACATTCAGTACTTC.

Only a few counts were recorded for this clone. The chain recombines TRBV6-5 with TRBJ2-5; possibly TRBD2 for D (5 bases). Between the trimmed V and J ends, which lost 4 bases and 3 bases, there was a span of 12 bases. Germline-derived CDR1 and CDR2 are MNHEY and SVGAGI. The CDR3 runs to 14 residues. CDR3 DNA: TGTGCCAGCAGTTCCTCCAGAGGGAAAGAGACCCAGTACTTC. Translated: CASSSSRGKETQYF.

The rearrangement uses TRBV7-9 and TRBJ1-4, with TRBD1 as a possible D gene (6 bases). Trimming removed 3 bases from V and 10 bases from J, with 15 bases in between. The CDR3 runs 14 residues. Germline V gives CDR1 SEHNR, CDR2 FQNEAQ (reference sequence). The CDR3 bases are TGTGCCAGCAGCTTTACGGACAGCGGGGGAAAACTGTTTTTT. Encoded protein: CASSFTDSGGKLFF.

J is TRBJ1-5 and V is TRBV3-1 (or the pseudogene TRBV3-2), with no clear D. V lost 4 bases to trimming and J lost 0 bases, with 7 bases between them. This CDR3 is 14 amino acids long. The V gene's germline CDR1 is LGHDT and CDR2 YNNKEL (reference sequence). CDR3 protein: CASSPSHSNQPQHF. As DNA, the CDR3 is TGTGCCAGCAGCCCCAGTCATAGCAATCAGCCCCAGCATTTT.

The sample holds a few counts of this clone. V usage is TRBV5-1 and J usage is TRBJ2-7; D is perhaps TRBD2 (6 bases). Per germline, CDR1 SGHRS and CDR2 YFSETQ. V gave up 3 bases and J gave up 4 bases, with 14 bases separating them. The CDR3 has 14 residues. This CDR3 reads CASSSEGTAYEQYF. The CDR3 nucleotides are TGCGCCAGCAGCTCGGAGGGGACGGCGTACGAGCAGTACTTC.

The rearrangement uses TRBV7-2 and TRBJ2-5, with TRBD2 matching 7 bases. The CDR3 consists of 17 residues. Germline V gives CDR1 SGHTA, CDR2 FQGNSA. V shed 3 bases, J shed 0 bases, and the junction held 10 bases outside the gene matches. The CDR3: CASSLEGAGTNQETQYF. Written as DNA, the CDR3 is TGTGCCAGCAGCTTGGAAGGAGCCGGGACTAACCAAGAGACCCAGTACTTC.

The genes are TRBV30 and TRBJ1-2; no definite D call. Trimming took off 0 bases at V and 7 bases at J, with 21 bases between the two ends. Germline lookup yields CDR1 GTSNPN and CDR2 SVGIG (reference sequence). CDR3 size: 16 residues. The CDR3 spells CAWSVRGSGFMFGYTF. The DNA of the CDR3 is TGTGCCTGGAGTGTAAGAGGGTCGGGATTCATGTTTGGCTACACCTTC.